This is a list of T cell receptor beta chains from one sample in a study of monozygotic twins with inflammatory bowel disease. TCRdb re-called the 5' RACE reads; one entry per CDR3 protein, DNA not given. The sample table sets out just over 300,000 distinct CDR3 sequences. Sequencing was performed on blood. The receptors stem from a human donor with ulcerative colitis or Crohn's disease, or a healthy co-twin of an affected twin (not recorded which). Each CDR3 is given with its conserved first and last residue. The order of the fields is CDR3 protein, V gene, J gene.

CDR3: CASSLRDTVSTDTQYF
V: TRBV7-9
J: TRBJ2-3

CDR3: CASSLSRGTSAQYF
V: TRBV27
J: TRBJ2-5

CDR3: CASSGFGSQDYNEQFF
V: TRBV6-1
J: TRBJ2-1

CDR3: CASSQEMGVVHIQYF
V: TRBV4-3
J: TRBJ2-4

CDR3: CASILAGVSNEQFF
V: TRBV6-2/TRBV6-3
J: TRBJ2-1

CDR3: CASSRGGGTYSDTQYF
V: TRBV6-2/TRBV6-3
J: TRBJ2-3

CDR3: CSAPVRGHKDNYEQYF
V: TRBV20-1
J: TRBJ2-7

CDR3: CASSTSPDTQYF
V: TRBV13
J: TRBJ2-3

CDR3: CASDQGLAGGEQFF
V: TRBV9
J: TRBJ2-1

CDR3: CASRPGQSQTSQYF
V: TRBV28
J: TRBJ2-7

CDR3: CASSPTGQVGSPLHF
V: TRBV5-1
J: TRBJ1-6

CDR3: CSASNAGSRTDTQYF
V: TRBV20-1
J: TRBJ2-3

CDR3: CASRSRDRGGFRDTQYF
V: TRBV6-1
J: TRBJ2-3

CDR3: CASTNIQGLIYNEQFF
V: TRBV6-2/TRBV6-3
J: TRBJ2-1

CDR3: CASSPPGNGGNQPQHF
V: TRBV7-9
J: TRBJ1-5

CDR3: CASSSPGRGQAFEQYF
V: TRBV7-2
J: TRBJ2-7

CDR3: CASSQARDYAETQYF
V: TRBV4-2
J: TRBJ2-5

CDR3: CASSQDEARQETQYF
V: TRBV14
J: TRBJ2-5

CDR3: CATSDHSGKGSYNEQFF
V: TRBV24-1
J: TRBJ2-1

CDR3: CASSYSSNQPQHF
V: TRBV6-5
J: TRBJ1-5

CDR3: CATSRGVQGNTGELFF
V: TRBV15
J: TRBJ2-2

CDR3: CASSSWRDQETQYF
V: TRBV7-9
J: TRBJ2-5

CDR3: CASRKYTQGAYEQYF
V: TRBV28
J: TRBJ2-7

CDR3: CASRHGIAPGTDSEQYF
V: TRBV6-2/TRBV6-3
J: TRBJ2-7

CDR3: CARRGGSGYTF
V: TRBV12-3/TRBV12-4
J: TRBJ1-2

CDR3: CASSLGQFFVEQYF
V: TRBV5-6
J: TRBJ2-7

CDR3: CASSVAGTGLSYEQYF
V: TRBV7-2
J: TRBJ2-7